A selection of T cell receptor beta chains follows, all from one sample in a study of blood T cell repertoires in COVID-19. Data came from immunoSEQ multiplex PCR; TCRdb stores just in-frame clones and leaves some out. Here the sample spans 110,000 to 150,000 clones, just under 80% being singletons. Sequencing input: peripheral blood. The receptors originated from an older woman with acute or convalescent COVID-19. Each CDR3 is given with its conserved first and last residue. A D gene is named only where the DNA matches it firmly. Not every row has a clone size; where given, it reads once, few, many or a size class.

TRBV5-4	TRBJ2-1	NA	NA	TGTGCCAGCAGCAAAGGCGGGCCGGCGTACAATGAGCAGTTCTTC	CASSKGGPAYNEQFF
TRBV19	TRBJ2-2	TRBD2	NA	TGTGCCAGTAGTATAGTAGCGGGTGCCCCGTGGGACACCGGGGAGCTGTTTTTT	CASSIVAGAPWDTGELFF
TRBV7-8	TRBJ2-1	NA	few	TGTGCCAGCAGGAAGGGATCAGGGGTAGGAGGCGCGAGCTCCTACAATGAGCAGTTCTTC	CASRKGSGVGGASSYNEQFF
TRBV5-1	TRBJ1-1	NA	NA	TGCGCCAGCAGCTTGGCCACAGGAGTGAACACTGAAGCTTTCTTT	CASSLATGVNTEAFF
TRBV19	TRBJ2-7	TRBD1	few	TGTGCCAGTGCCGGGACAGGGGCCTACGAGCAGTACTTC	CASAGTGAYEQYF
TRBV3-1/TRBV3-2	TRBJ2-1	TRBD2	NA	TGTGCCAGCAGCCAAGCACTAGCGACGATATACAATGAGCAGTTCTTC	CASSQALATIYNEQFF
TRBV7-3	TRBJ2-1	TRBD1	NA	TGTGCCAGCAGCTTAAGGGACAGGGGTGACAATGAGCAGTTCTTC	CASSLRDRGDNEQFF
TRBV28	TRBJ2-7	NA	NA	TGTGCCAGCAGTTTATATGGGAGGCCCCAAGAGCAGTACTTC	CASSLYGRPQEQYF
TRBV12-5	TRBJ1-6	NA	NA	TGTGCTAGTGGTTTGGTACCAGCCGGCCAGGGAAATTCACCCCTCCACTTT	CASGLVPAGQGNSPLHF
TRBV7-2	TRBJ2-1	NA	NA	TGTGCCAGCAGCTTAAGGCAGGGCCTAATGAATGAGCAGTTCTTC	CASSLRQGLMNEQFF
TRBV5-6	TRBJ2-3	NA	NA	TGTGCCAGCAGCTTGGTGGCCGTGGATACGCAGTATTTT	CASSLVAVDTQYF
TRBV5-6	TRBJ1-2	TRBD1	few	TGTGCCAGCAGCTTGGCCGACAGGGCTAACTATGGCTACACCTTC	CASSLADRANYGYTF
TRBV6-5	TRBJ2-7	NA	NA	TGTGCCAGCAGTTACGGCTGGAGCTCCTACGAGCAGTACTTC	CASSYGWSSYEQYF
TRBV5-1	TRBJ2-1	NA	NA	TGCGCCAGCATGGAGAACAATGAGCAGTTCTTC	CASMENNEQFF
TRBV7-6	TRBJ2-6	TRBD1	few	TGTGCCAGCAGCTCACCCACCGGGACAGGCGGTGGGGCCAACGTCCTGACTTTC	CASSSPTGTGGGANVLTF
TRBV30	TRBJ2-7	NA	NA	TGTGCCTGGAGTGTGTATGCTAAATCCTACGAGCAGTACTTC	CAWSVYAKSYEQYF
TRBV11-2	TRBJ2-5	TRBD2	once	TGTGCCAGCAGCTCCCCGTCGAAAAAAGCGGGAGCCCAAGAGACCCAGTACTTC	CASSSPSKKAGAQETQYF
TRBV7-8	TRBJ1-4	NA	few	TGTGCCAGCAGCCCCGGGACTTGGACTGAAAAACTGTTTTTT	CASSPGTWTEKLFF
TRBV30	TRBJ1-5	NA	NA	TGTGCCTGGAGTGTATACGGGAATCAGCCCCAGCATTTT	CAWSVYGNQPQHF
TRBV4-1	TRBJ2-2	NA	NA	TGCGCCAGCAGCCAATGGTATGGAGGCGGGAACACCGGGGAGCTGTTTTTT	CASSQWYGGGNTGELFF
TRBV5-1	TRBJ2-3	NA	NA	TGCGCCCGTGGGGTACAGGCGGCAGATACGCAGTATTTT	CARGVQAADTQYF
TRBV27	TRBJ2-1	TRBD2	NA	TGTGCCAGCAGTGATCTGATTGCGACTAGCGGTTATCACAATGAGCAGTTCTTC	CASSDLIATSGYHNEQFF
TRBV19	TRBJ2-7	NA	once	TGTGCCAGTAGTATAGTACGCGGGGCCTACGAGCAGTACTTC	CASSIVRGAYEQYF
TRBV11-2	TRBJ1-1	TRBD1	NA	TGTGCCAGCAGCTTAGTAGGGACAGGGCATACGTACACTGAAGCTTTCTTT	CASSLVGTGHTYTEAFF
TRBV28	TRBJ2-3	NA	NA	TGTGCCAGCACCGGGGGGCGCCCATGGGATACGCAGTATTTT	CASTGGRPWDTQYF
TRBV7-9	TRBJ2-7	TRBD2	few	TGTGCCAGCAGCCCAGGGAGGGGACGTAGTATCGAGCAGTACTTC	CASSPGRGRSIEQYF
TRBV7-9	TRBJ2-1	TRBD2	NA	TGTGCCAGCAGCCCGGGGGAGGGCCGCACTGAGCAGTTCTTC	CASSPGEGRTEQFF
TRBV21-1	TRBJ2-1	NA	NA	TGTGCCAGCAGCAGCCCTAGCGGGAGAATGCTCTGCTCCTACAATGAGCAGTTCTTC	CASSSPSGRMLCSYNEQFF
TRBV3-1/TRBV3-2	TRBJ2-1	TRBD2	NA	TGTGCCAGCAGCCAAGATCTGCCGGGGGGTACCGACAATGAGCAGTTCTTC	CASSQDLPGGTDNEQFF
TRBV27	TRBJ2-2	NA	NA	TGTGCCAGCAGCGGGACACTCTTCACCGGGGAGCTGTTTTTT	CASSGTLFTGELFF
TRBV7-2	TRBJ2-2	TRBD2	NA	TGTGCCATCTCGCTTTGGACTAGCGGTATGGGGGAGCTGTTTTTT	CAISLWTSGMGELFF
TRBV12-5	TRBJ2-1	TRBD1	NA	TGTGCTACTGGGCAGGGGGTTTATCATGAGCAGTTCTTC	CATGQGVYHEQFF
TRBV7-9	TRBJ2-1	TRBD2	NA	TGTGCCAGCAGCTTAACGGGGGGAAAGTACAATGAGCAGTTCTTC	CASSLTGGKYNEQFF
TRBV19	TRBJ1-4	TRBD1	NA	TGTGCCAGTAGTATAACCGGGACAGGGGCCGAAAAACTGTTTTTT	CASSITGTGAEKLFF
TRBV20-1	TRBJ2-7	TRBD2	NA	TGCAGTGCTAGTTTGACTAGCGGATACGAGCAGTACTTC	CSASLTSGYEQYF
TRBV11-2	TRBJ2-2	TRBD1	few	TGTGCCAGCGGTTACCTGGGACAGGGATACACCGGGGAGCTGTTTTTT	CASGYLGQGYTGELFF
TRBV12-5	TRBJ2-7	TRBD2	NA	TGTGCTAGTGGTCAAGGACTAGCGGGCCCCTACGAGCAGTACTTC	CASGQGLAGPYEQYF
TRBV11-3	TRBJ2-1	TRBD2	NA	TGTGCCAGCAGCTTCTCTAGCGGGAGGGCCTCGAATGAGCAGTTCTTC	CASSFSSGRASNEQFF
TRBV5-1	TRBJ2-7	TRBD2	NA	TGCGCCAGCAGCTTGGATGCTAGCGGGACCTCCTACGAGCAGTACTTC	CASSLDASGTSYEQYF
TRBV15	TRBJ1-2	NA	few	TGTGCCACCAGCAGAGGGTCGACACGGAATAACTATGGCTACACCTTC	CATSRGSTRNNYGYTF